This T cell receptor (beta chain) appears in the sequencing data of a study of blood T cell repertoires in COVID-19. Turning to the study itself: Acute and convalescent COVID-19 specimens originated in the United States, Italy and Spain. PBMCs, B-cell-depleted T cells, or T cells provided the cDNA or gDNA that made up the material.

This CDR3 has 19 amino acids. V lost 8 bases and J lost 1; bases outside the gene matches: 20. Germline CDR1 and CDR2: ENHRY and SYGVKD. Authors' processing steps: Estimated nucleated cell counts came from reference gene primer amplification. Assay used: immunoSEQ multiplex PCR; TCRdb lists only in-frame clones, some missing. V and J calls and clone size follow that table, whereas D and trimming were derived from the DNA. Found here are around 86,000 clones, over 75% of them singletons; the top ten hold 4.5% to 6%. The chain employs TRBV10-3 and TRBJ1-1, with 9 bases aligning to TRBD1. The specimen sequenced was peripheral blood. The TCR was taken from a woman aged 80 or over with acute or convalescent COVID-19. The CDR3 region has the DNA TGTGCCATCGGTCGGACCGGGACAGGGCTCTTTTTTAAGAACACTGAAGCTTTCTTT. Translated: CAIGRTGTGLFFKNTEAFF.